Shown below are 28 T cell receptor beta chains from a single sample sequenced in a study of T cells after yellow fever vaccination. TCRdb used MiXCR to reprocess the 5' RACE reads, holding one entry per CDR3 protein. The table records around 320,000 distinct CDR3 sequences, around 8.6% of them present only once. The sample was CD4+ T cells sorted from PBMCs, taken 5 days after the yellow fever booster vaccination. These receptors were obtained from a man between 18 and 29 years old who received the YFV17D yellow fever vaccine.

This clonotype has a handful of counts. The rearrangement joins TRBV19 to TRBJ2-4, with 7 positions matching TRBD1. The germline V gene has CDR1 LNHDA and CDR2 SQIVND (reference sequence). This CDR3 spans 15 amino acids. Germline trimming cut 9 bases from V and 4 bases from J; bases unmatched to any gene: 12. CDR3 nucleotides: TGTGCCAGCGACAATTCCGGGACAGCAAAAAACATTCAGTACTTC. It translates to CASDNSGTAKNIQYF.

The rearrangement uses TRBV29-1 and TRBJ2-3; TRBD1 might be the D (6 bases). CDR3 length equals 13 residues. V was trimmed by 4 bases and J by 3 bases, leaving 11 bases between them. Germline loops: CDR1 SQVTM, CDR2 ANQGSEA. CDR3 amino acids: CSVGGRITDTQYF. The CDR3 nucleotides are TGCAGCGTTGGGGGGCGGATTACAGATACGCAGTATTTT.

This rearrangement joins TRBV5-3 to TRBJ1-1; tentatively, D is TRBD1 (5 bases). TRBV5-3 is sorted into the ORF group, with uncertain function. The length of the CDR3 is 15 residues. Trimming pared 1 base from V and 0 bases from J, leaving 10 bases between. Here the CDR3 DNA reads TGTGCCAGAAGCTTGCGGGGGTCCTTGAACACTGAAGCTTTCTTT. This gives the protein CARSLRGSLNTEAFF.

This rearrangement joins TRBV30 to TRBJ1-2; D ambiguous. Germline V gene lookup returns CDR1 GTSNPN and CDR2 SVGIG (reference sequence). The CDR3 runs to 12 residues. V was cut by 3 bases and J by 4 bases, with 9 bases left in between. In nucleotides, the CDR3 is TGTGCCTGGAGCACATTCGGCTATGGCTACACCTTC. Translating it yields CAWSTFGYGYTF.

This chain uses TRBV5-4 with TRBJ2-1; TRBD1 aligns across 7 bases. Germline-derived CDR1 and CDR2 are SGHNT and YYREEE (reference sequence). Trimming at V came to 5 bases and at J to 1 base, leaving 6 bases not matched to a gene. CDR3 length: 15 residues. The CDR3 sequence: CASRIDRASYNEQFF. The CDR3 bases are TGTGCCAGCAGGATTGACAGGGCGTCCTACAATGAGCAGTTCTTC.

This clonotype was seen at least ten times. This chain joins TRBV12-3 or TRBV12-4 and TRBJ1-1, with D perhaps matching TRBD1 (6 bases). The CDR3 covers 15 residues. Trimming left V 4 bases short and J 1 base short, with 13 bases between. CDR3 sequence reads: CASSSHRATNTEAFF. The DNA of the CDR3 is TGTGCCAGCAGTTCCCACAGGGCCACGAACACTGAAGCTTTCTTT.

There are a few counts of this clonotype. The chain carries TRBV5-4 and TRBJ2-5; 7 bases line up with TRBD2. Trimming took 2 bases from V and 5 from J; bases not matched to a gene: 9. CDR1 and CDR2 from the germline V gene are SGHNT and YYREEE (reference sequence). The CDR3 covers 15 residues. CDR3: CASSLSGTGRETQYF. The DNA of the CDR3 is TGTGCCAGCAGCTTAAGCGGGACGGGGCGTGAGACCCAGTACTTC. The full variable domain, in which reference TRBV5-4 and TRBJ2-5 provide the parts outside the CDR3, is ETGVTQSPTHLIKTRGQQVTLRCSSQSGHNTVSWYQQALGQGPQFIFQYYREEENGRGNFPPRFSGLQFPNYSSELNVNALELDDSALYLCASSLSGTGRETQYFGPGTRLLVL.

This clonotype has more than one count but fewer than ten. The rearrangement links TRBV5-1 to TRBJ2-3, with D perhaps assigned TRBD1 or TRBD2 (5 bases each). The CDR3 loop spans 16 amino acids. The ends were cut back, 1 base at V and 2 bases at J, with 14 bases in the middle. Germline lookup yields CDR1 SGHRS and CDR2 YFSETQ. CDR3 DNA sequence: TGCGCCAGCAGCTTGCTGCCGGGACCGACCACAGATACGCAGTATTTT. Protein: CASSLLPGPTTDTQYF.

This clonotype came up many times. This chain joins TRBV6-6 and TRBJ2-3, with D perhaps given as TRBD1 or TRBD2 (5 bases each). Germline values: CDR1 MNHNY, CDR2 SVGAGI (reference sequence). V lost 5 bases, J lost 6 bases, and 18 bases lay in between. This CDR3 is 15 amino acids long. The CDR3 reads CASSPGRGPGDTQYF. CDR3 bases: TGTGCCAGCAGTCCGGGAAGGGGCCCTGGGGATACGCAGTATTTT.

There are a few counts of this clonotype. V and J are TRBV5-6 and TRBJ2-5, with 8 bases fitting TRBD1. Germline assignment: CDR1 SGHDT and CDR2 YYEEEE. The CDR3 has 16 residues. V lost 0 bases to trimming and J lost 1 base; unmatched junction nucleotides: 5. Here the CDR3 DNA reads TGTGCCAGCAGCTTGGGTCCAGGGGGCATCCAAGAGACCCAGTACTTC. Its translation is CASSLGPGGIQETQYF.

The V and J genes are TRBV7-4 and TRBJ1-1; maybe TRBD1 (5 bases). The CDR3 contains 12 residues. V lost 5 bases to trimming and J lost 6 bases, with 10 bases between them. CDR1 and CDR2 from the germline V gene are SGHVT and SQSDAQ. The CDR3 reads CASSPGIPEAFF. In DNA, the CDR3 is TGTGCCAGCAGCCCAGGGATACCTGAAGCTTTCTTT.

The genes are TRBV5-4 and TRBJ1-1, with unresolved D. Germline CDR1 SGHNT, CDR2 YYREEE (reference sequence). V lost 2 bases, J lost 1 base, and 6 bases lay in between. There are 13 residues in the CDR3. As DNA, the CDR3 is TGTGCCAGCAGCTTCATAGCGAACACTGAAGCTTTCTTT. The encoded protein is CASSFIANTEAFF.

This chain connects TRBV4-1 to TRBJ1-4; D is ambiguous. The CDR3 contains 15 residues. Germline values: CDR1 MGHRA, CDR2 YSYEKL. V gave up 0 bases and J gave up 3 bases, with 8 bases separating them. CDR3 amino acids: CASSQEATPNEKLFF. CDR3 in DNA: TGCGCCAGCAGCCAAGAGGCAACTCCTAATGAAAAACTGTTTTTT.

This clonotype has a handful of counts. The chain employs TRBV4-1 and TRBJ1-6; TRBD1 matches 7 bases. Germline trimming cut 1 base from V and 0 bases from J; bases unmatched to any gene: 15. The germline V gene has CDR1 MGHRA and CDR2 YSYEKL. The CDR3 runs 21 residues. As DNA, the CDR3 is TGCGCCAGCAGCCAAGTTCAGGGGGAAACCTCCAGGAGCTCCTATAATTCACCCCTCCACTTT. It is translated as CASSQVQGETSRSSYNSPLHF.

This chain joins TRBV5-1 and TRBJ2-5; 8 bases match TRBD2. Germline CDR1 reads SGHRS; CDR2 reads YFSETQ. This CDR3 has 15 residues. J lost 3 bases, V lost 0 bases, and 4 bases had no gene match. This chain's CDR3 is CASSLGTAGEETQYF. CDR3 DNA sequence: TGCGCCAGCAGCTTGGGGACAGCGGGGGAAGAGACCCAGTACTTC.

In DNA form, the CDR3 reads TGTGCCAGCAGCTCCGGTGCCCCTCGACAGGTGTTGGTCACAGATACGCAGTATTTT. Translated: CASSSGAPRQVLVTDTQYF. V and J are TRBV5-4 and TRBJ2-3; tentatively, D is TRBD1 (6 bases). The germline V gene encodes CDR1 SGHNT and CDR2 YYREEE (reference sequence). The CDR3 runs to 19 residues. V was trimmed by 3 bases and J by 2 bases, leaving 25 bases between them.

This clonotype was seen more than once but under ten times. The J gene is TRBJ2-7, the V gene TRBV6-2 or TRBV6-3; D may be TRBD2 (5 bases). V gave up 2 bases and J gave up 2 bases, with 13 bases separating them. The CDR3 runs 15 residues. Germline CDR1 and CDR2: MNHEY and SVGEGT. In DNA, the CDR3 is TGTGCCAGCAGTTACCCCCCACCGGGGACCTACGAGCAGTACTTC. It specifies CASSYPPPGTYEQYF.

The genes are TRBV12-3 or TRBV12-4 and TRBJ1-2; D uncertain. Trimming took 5 bases from V and 8 from J, leaving 12 bases between them. The CDR3 has 12 amino acids. The CDR3 protein is CASSLGRFGYTF. The CDR3 DNA is TGTGCCAGCAGTCTCGGGAGATTCGGCTACACCTTC.

This clonotype was picked up many times. The chain has TRBV5-1 and TRBJ2-5; tentative D call: TRBD1 (6 bases). This CDR3 has 15 amino acids. The V end was cut by 2 bases, the J end by 4 bases, with 15 bases between. Germline CDR1 and CDR2: SGHRS and YFSETQ. CDR3 residues: CASSLQGLSRETQYF. The CDR3 DNA reads as TGCGCCAGCAGCTTACAGGGCCTTAGTAGAGAGACCCAGTACTTC.

This sequence joins TRBV6-1 and TRBJ2-1; 7 bases are shared with TRBD1. Trimming cost V 8 bases and J 4 bases; bases outside gene matches: 8. The germline CDR1 and CDR2 sequences are MNHNS and SASEGT. The CDR3 consists of 14 residues. The CDR3 region has the DNA TGTGCCAGCGACACGGGACAGTCATACAATGAGCAGTTCTTC. Translation gives CASDTGQSYNEQFF.

V gene TRBV9 combines with J gene TRBJ1-1; the match to TRBD1 covers 8 bases. V lost 2 bases to trimming and J lost 7 bases; unmatched junction nucleotides: 4. This CDR3 spans 13 amino acids. Germline lookup yields CDR1 SGDLS and CDR2 YYNGEE. The CDR3 spells CASSVSTGGEAFF. For the CDR3, the DNA is TGTGCCAGCAGCGTTTCAACAGGGGGTGAAGCTTTCTTT.

The genes are TRBV5-1 and TRBJ2-3; D is uncertain. Trimming removed 0 bases at V and 0 bases at J, with 14 bases between. Germline CDR1 reads SGHRS; CDR2 reads YFSETQ. The CDR3 sequence is 17 residues long. The CDR3 loop is CASSLGSHGRSTDTQYF. The CDR3, as DNA: TGCGCCAGCAGCTTGGGTTCCCACGGGCGTAGCACAGATACGCAGTATTTT.

CDR3 sequence: CASRRRVAGGYEQYF. The CDR3 DNA reads TGTGCCTCCCGGAGACGTGTGGCGGGCGGCTACGAGCAGTACTTC. The chain combines TRBV2 with TRBJ2-7; tentatively, D is TRBD2 (5 bases). The CDR3 has 15 amino acids. Per the germline V gene, CDR1 is SNHLY and CDR2 is FYNNEI. V was clipped by 11 bases and J by 3 bases, with 23 bases between them.

This clonotype was seen a handful of times. The chain recombines TRBV10-3 with TRBJ2-3; D is uncertain. The germline V gene has CDR1 ENHRY and CDR2 SYGVKD. The CDR3 runs 13 residues. The V end lost 5 bases, the J end lost 4 bases, and 10 bases lay between the germline ends. CDR3 residues: CAISQEQPDTQYF. As DNA, the CDR3 is TGTGCCATCAGTCAGGAACAGCCAGATACGCAGTATTTT.

Ten or more counts support this clonotype. The V gene is TRBV2, the J gene TRBJ2-5, with D perhaps matching TRBD2 (6 bases). This CDR3 contains 12 residues. Germline V gene sequence: CDR1 SNHLY, CDR2 FYNNEI. V was clipped by 5 bases and J by 5 bases, with 9 bases between them. CDR3 sequence: CASSLAPETQYF. Written as DNA, the CDR3 is TGTGCCAGCAGTCTAGCGCCGGAGACCCAGTACTTC.

Comment on this clonotype: Mismatch with germline at one junction end may stem from a read error. This sequence joins TRBV5-5 and TRBJ1-6, with D unclear. The CDR3 runs 13 residues. CDR1 is SGHKS and CDR2 is YYEKEE in the germline V gene (reference sequence). CDR3 sequence (DNA): TGTGCCAGCAGCTTGCCCTATAAGTCACCCCTCCACTTT. Amino acids: CASSLPYKSPLHF.

The table lists this clonotype with a few counts. The CDR3 DNA is TGTGCCAGCAGTTTGCCAGATACCGGGGAGCTGTTTTTT. Its protein is CASSLPDTGELFF. V gene TRBV12-3 or TRBV12-4 combines with J gene TRBJ2-2; no firm D call. The V end lost 3 bases, the J end lost 5 bases, and 7 bases lay between the germline ends. The CDR3 contains 13 residues.

This chain joins TRBV3-1 and TRBJ1-5; D gene uncertain. In germline, CDR1 is LGHDT, CDR2 YNNKEL (reference sequence). V shed 1 base and J shed 0 bases, with 1 base lying between them. The CDR3 loop spans 13 amino acids. The DNA of the CDR3 is TGTGCCAGCAGCCAAGCTAGCAATCAGCCCCAGCATTTT. Residues: CASSQASNQPQHF.